This T cell receptor beta chain was identified in a study of cytomegalovirus exposure and HLA in healthy donors. As concerns this clone: No antigen is known for it.

The PCR had 60 Vbeta and 13 Jbeta primers. TCRdb's table, derived via immunoSEQ multiplex PCR, lists solely in-frame clones and lacks some. The repertoire holds 200,000 to 250,000 clones, with over 80% as singletons. The CDR3 has 14 residues. Germline values: CDR1 SQVTM, CDR2 ANQGSEA. Study observations and caveats: In a later analysis, the majority of CMV-associated beta chains seemingly showed HLA restriction.

The clonotype was recovered from a boy aged 2 to 10 in good health and CMV-seronegative. The sequencing input was PBMCs. J is TRBJ2-5 and V is TRBV29-1; TRBD2 matches at 7 bases. DNA of the CDR3: TGCACCAGCAATTCACCGGGACTACAAGAGACCCAGTACTTC. The encoded protein is CTSNSPGLQETQYF.